This TCR beta chain is drawn from a study of shared clonotypes between healthy human individuals. Looking at the study overall: Three plates were used per donor for CD4 naive, three for CD4 memory, two for CD8 naive and one for CD8 memory.

Adults of Caucasian background living in Nashville, Tennessee made up all donors. As to this clone: Its cognate antigen is unknown.

CDR3 size: 11 residues. Germline V gives CDR1 SQVTM, CDR2 ANQGSEA. The V and J ends lost 6 bases and 6 bases respectively, with 11 bases between them. The protocol was immunoSEQ multiplex PCR, while the TCRdb copy is restricted to in-frame clones and leaves out a portion. The table lists roughly 1,500,000 clones, 95% to 99% of them singletons, with 0.45% in the top ten. General study results and limits: Larger estimated richness was generally seen in naive subsets than in memory subsets. The researchers took only blood, and tissue repertoires probably look different.

This receptor was taken from a man aged 30 to 45 in good health. The chain carries TRBV29-1 and TRBJ1-1; TRBD1 might be the D (5 bases). Sequences were obtained from naive CD4+ T cells sorted from blood. Subset noted: CD45RA+ positively selected. Here the CDR3 DNA reads TGCAGCGTGCAGGGCGCTGCTGAAGCTTTCTTT. This codes for CSVQGAAEAFF.